Each of the 9 T cell receptor beta chains below was sequenced from the same sample in a study of blood T cell repertoires in COVID-19. Method: immunoSEQ multiplex PCR; TCRdb's copy keeps in-frame clones and lacks some. Among roughly 120,000 clones listed, 88% were seen once. Sequencing was performed on peripheral blood. Every receptor here comes from a woman in her forties or fifties with active or convalescent COVID-19.

The rearrangement links TRBV5-6 to TRBJ2-1, with 10 nucleotides matching TRBD2. V was clipped by 0 bases and J by 3 bases; unmatched bases: 0. The CDR3 runs to 15 residues. The V gene's germline CDR1 is SGHDT and CDR2 YYEEEE. DNA for the CDR3: TGTGCCAGCAGCTTGGGGACTAGCGGCTACAATGAGCAGTTCTTC. It translates to CASSLGTSGYNEQFF.

This clone appeared once. This sequence joins TRBV12-3 or TRBV12-4 and TRBJ2-5; TRBD1 is a possible D gene (6 bases). V dropped 2 bases and J dropped 3 bases, with 7 bases sitting between them. The CDR3 covers 13 residues. For the CDR3, the DNA is TGTGCCAGCAGTTTATCAGGGGAAGAGACCCAGTACTTC. Translated, it gives CASSLSGEETQYF.

The genes are TRBV2 and TRBJ2-5; 8 nucleotides align to TRBD1. The CDR3 is made up of 14 amino acids. In germline, CDR1 is SNHLY, CDR2 FYNNEI. J gave up 1 base and V 5 bases, and 3 bases lay outside the gene matches. The CDR3 DNA reads TGTGCCAGCAGTAAGGACAGGGCCCAAGAGACCCAGTACTTC. Its translation: CASSKDRAQETQYF. The complete variable domain, with remaining parts taken from reference TRBV2 and TRBJ2-5, reads EPEVTQTPSHQVTQMGQEVILRCVPISNHLYFYWYRQILGQKVEFLVSFYNNEISEKSEIFDDQFSVERPDGSNFTLKIRSTKLEDSAMYFCASSKDRAQETQYFGPGTRLLVL.

The chain has TRBV28 and TRBJ1-5, with 7 bases that match TRBD1. The CDR3 is 13 residues long. V lost 7 bases and J lost 5; bases outside the gene matches: 5. Germline V gives CDR1 MDHEN, CDR2 SYDVKM. In nucleotides, the CDR3 is TGTGCCAGCAACACTCAGGGGGATCAGCCCCAGCATTTT. Residues: CASNTQGDQPQHF.

CDR3 bases: TGTGCCTGGACTCTCAGGGAGGACACTGAAGCTTTCTTT. This gives the protein CAWTLREDTEAFF. The genes are TRBV30 and TRBJ1-1, with a possible D match to TRBD1 (5 bases). Germline CDR1 GTSNPN, CDR2 SVGIG (reference sequence). V dropped 4 bases and J dropped 3 bases, with 12 bases sitting between them. This CDR3 comprises 13 residues. Full variable domain (outside the CDR3, taken from reference TRBV30 and TRBJ1-1): SQTIHQWPATLVQPVGSPLSLECTVEGTSNPNLYWYRQAAGRGLQLLFYSVGIGQISSEVPQNLSASRPQDRQFILSSKKLLLSDSGFYLCAWTLREDTEAFFGQGTRLTVV.

V gene TRBV30 combines with J gene TRBJ1-2, with 7 bases matching TRBD1. The ends lost 3 bases at V and 0 bases at J; junction bases unmatched: 7. Germline V gives CDR1 GTSNPN, CDR2 SVGIG (reference sequence). CDR3 length: 15 amino acids. The CDR3 is CAWRAFGTANYGYTF. CDR3 sequence (DNA): TGTGCCTGGAGAGCCTTTGGGACAGCTAACTATGGCTACACCTTC.

The chain employs TRBV6-4 and TRBJ2-3; tentatively, D is TRBD2 (6 bases). V lost 0 bases, J lost 0 bases, and 10 bases lay in between. The germline gives CDR1 MRHNA, CDR2 SNTAGT. The CDR3 has 16 amino acids. CDR3 DNA: TGTGCCAGCAGTGACTCTGGAGGGACGAGCACAGATACGCAGTATTTT. Translated: CASSDSGGTSTDTQYF.

The J gene is TRBJ2-2, the V gene TRBV3-1 (or the pseudogene TRBV3-2); 9 nucleotides align to TRBD2. Per the germline V gene, CDR1 is LGHDT and CDR2 is YNNKEL (reference sequence). The ends lost 1 base at V and 5 bases at J; junction bases unmatched: 5. The CDR3 totals 16 residues. CDR3 DNA sequence: TGTGCCAGCAGCCAAGTGGTCCTAGCGGGGACCGGGGAGCTGTTTTTT. Translated, it gives CASSQVVLAGTGELFF.

This sequence joins TRBV7-8 and TRBJ1-6; 7 positions match TRBD1. With 3 bases clipped from V and 5 bases from J, the junction kept 4 bases outside the gene matches. CDR1 is SGHVS and CDR2 is FQNEAQ in the germline V gene. This CDR3 contains 15 residues. CDR3 DNA: TGTGCCAGCAGCTTCGGGACAGAAGATAATTCACCCCTCCACTTT. This sequence encodes CASSFGTEDNSPLHF.